Below, 25 T cell receptor beta chains from the same sample are listed, as sequenced in a study of blood T cell repertoires in COVID-19. Clones were read by immunoSEQ multiplex PCR, and TCRdb kept only the in-frame ones, dropping some. The table includes about 200,000 clones, about 79% detected once. The specimen sequenced was peripheral blood. The origin of the receptors is a human donor in a cohort sampled during active COVID-19.

This clone was found a few times. The chain recombines TRBV21-1 with TRBJ1-2; the D call TRBD1 from the table was never checked on the DNA. TRBV21-1 counts as a pseudogene. This CDR3 region has 11 residues. Written as DNA, the CDR3 is TGTGCCAGCAGGACAGGGGTCGGCTACACCTTC. Its protein is CASRTGVGYTF.

This sequence joins TRBV6-5 and TRBJ2-7; possible D gene TRBD1, 5 bases. Germline V CDR1 and CDR2: MNHEY, SVGAGI. The CDR3 is 16 amino acids. Trimming took off 0 bases at V and 3 bases at J, with 15 bases between the two ends. The DNA of the CDR3 is TGTGCCAGCAGTTACTCATCAACAGGTAGCAGCTACGAGCAGTACTTC. It is translated as CASSYSSTGSSYEQYF.

This CDR3 reads CAGRDRGRSGYTF. The CDR3 bases are TGTGCCGGACGGGACAGGGGGAGGAGTGGCTACACCTTC. V gene TRBV30 combines with J gene TRBJ1-2; TRBD1 matches at 11 bases. The CDR3 totals 13 residues. J lost 7 bases, V lost 8 bases, and 9 bases had no gene match. Germline values: CDR1 GTSNPN, CDR2 SVGIG (reference sequence).

The V call is TRBV15, the J call TRBJ2-1; 8 bases line up with TRBD2. The CDR3 loop spans 15 amino acids. V trimming: 3 bases; J trimming: 5 bases; junction bases outside the gene matches: 6. CDR1 and CDR2 (germline): LNHNV, YYDKDF (reference sequence). This CDR3 is CATSRGAGVDNEQFF. The CDR3 DNA reads TGTGCCACCAGCAGGGGAGCGGGAGTCGACAATGAGCAGTTCTTC.

CDR3 in amino acids: CASSVTSGTYEQYF. The CDR3 nucleotides read TGCGCCAGCAGCGTCACTAGCGGGACTTACGAGCAGTACTTC. The rearrangement uses TRBV5-1 and TRBJ2-7, with 10 bases fitting TRBD2. The CDR3 sequence is 14 residues long. V lost 4 bases, J lost 4 bases, and 5 bases stayed unmatched. The germline CDR1 and CDR2 sequences are SGHRS and YFSETQ.

The V call is TRBV19, the J call TRBJ2-3, with D hard to call. The V end was cut by 3 bases, the J end by 7 bases, with 11 bases between. Germline CDR1 and CDR2: LNHDA and SQIVND (reference sequence). CDR3 length equals 13 residues. CDR3 bases: TGTGCCAGTAGTATTACAGATTTGAATACGCAGTATTTT. It is translated as CASSITDLNTQYF. Combining the CDR3 with reference TRBV19 and TRBJ2-3 gives the whole variable domain DGGITQSPKYLFRKEGQNVTLSCEQNLNHDAMYWYRQDPGQGLRLIYYSQIVNDFQKGDIAEGYSVSREKKESFPLTVTSAQKNPTAFYLCASSITDLNTQYFGPGTRLTVL.

V usage is TRBV27 and J usage is TRBJ2-7, with 9 bases matching TRBD2. The germline V gene encodes CDR1 MNHEY and CDR2 SMNVEV (reference sequence). The CDR3 sequence is 18 residues long. V shed 4 bases, J shed 2 bases, and the junction held 15 bases outside the gene matches. The chain's CDR3 is CASSSISGRGRGTYEQYF. The CDR3 coding sequence is TGTGCCAGCAGTTCCATTAGCGGGAGAGGGCGGGGGACCTACGAGCAGTACTTC.

The rearrangement links TRBV5-1 to TRBJ2-5; D remains unclear. The CDR3 loop spans 15 amino acids. Germline V gene lookup returns CDR1 SGHRS and CDR2 YFSETQ. V lost 0 bases and J 1 base, leaving 10 bases between the germline ends. In DNA form, the CDR3 reads TGCGCCAGCAGCTTGGATGGGCAGTCCCAAGAGACCCAGTACTTC. It is translated as CASSLDGQSQETQYF.

This rearrangement joins TRBV19 to TRBJ1-3; TRBD1 aligns across 7 bases. V lost 3 bases to trimming and J lost 0 bases; unmatched junction nucleotides: 5. The CDR3 loop spans 16 amino acids. The germline V gene encodes CDR1 LNHDA and CDR2 SQIVND (reference sequence). The CDR3 loop reads CASSMGQRNSGNTIYF. The CDR3 DNA is TGTGCCAGTAGTATGGGACAGAGGAACTCTGGAAACACCATATATTTT.

The rearrangement links TRBV3-1 (or the pseudogene TRBV3-2) to TRBJ1-5; TRBD1 might be the D (6 bases). Germline CDR1 is LGHDT and CDR2 is YNNKEL (reference sequence). Deletions cut 2 bases from V and 7 bases from J, with 12 bases between. The CDR3 is 14 amino acids. CDR3 nucleotides: TGTGCCAGCAGCCAAAACACAGGGAAACAGCCCCAGCATTTT. It yields the protein CASSQNTGKQPQHF.

This clone appeared once. The chain carries TRBV20-1 and TRBJ2-1, with D possibly TRBD2 on 6 matching bases. The germline CDR1 and CDR2 sequences are DFQATT and SNEGSKA (reference sequence). V gave up 0 bases and J gave up 14 bases, with 11 bases separating them. The CDR3 length is 11 residues. CDR3 residues: CSARDQGGEFF. CDR3 nucleotide sequence: TGCAGTGCTAGAGATCAGGGCGGGGAGTTCTTC.

The chain is built from TRBV19 and TRBJ2-1; D possibly corresponds to TRBD2 (6 bases). The CDR3 spans 12 residues. CDR1 and CDR2 (germline): LNHDA, SQIVND (reference sequence). Trimming took off 3 bases at V and 9 bases at J, with 9 bases between the two ends. The CDR3 DNA is TGTGCCAGTAGTATGGGGCGGGGTGAGCAGTTCTTC. This translates into CASSMGRGEQFF. Filled out from reference TRBV19 and TRBJ2-1, the complete variable domain reads DGGITQSPKYLFRKEGQNVTLSCEQNLNHDAMYWYRQDPGQGLRLIYYSQIVNDFQKGDIAEGYSVSREKKESFPLTVTSAQKNPTAFYLCASSMGRGEQFFGPGTRLTVL.

This clone was counted only a few times. The rearrangement joins TRBV6-1 to TRBJ1-5; D is possibly TRBD1 (6 bases). Germline V CDR1 and CDR2: MNHNS, SASEGT. CDR3 size: 14 residues. V was trimmed by 5 bases and J by 4 bases, leaving 12 bases between them. CDR3 in amino acids: CASSYSTGNQPQHF. The CDR3 DNA is TGTGCCAGCAGTTATTCGACAGGTAATCAGCCCCAGCATTTT.

The V and J genes are TRBV18 and TRBJ2-2, with 9 bases aligning to TRBD1. The length of the CDR3 is 15 residues. The ends lost 3 bases at V and 5 bases at J; junction bases unmatched: 4. Germline CDR1 reads KGHSH; CDR2 reads LQKENI. CDR3: CASSPAGTGTGELFF. The CDR3 DNA follows: TGTGCCAGCTCACCGGCCGGGACAGGGACCGGGGAGCTGTTTTTT.

V usage is TRBV6-1 and J usage is TRBJ1-1; tentatively, D is TRBD1 (5 bases). V lost 2 bases to trimming and J lost 6 bases, with 16 bases between them. The CDR3 is 15 amino acids. The germline V gene encodes CDR1 MNHNS and CDR2 SASEGT. The CDR3 DNA reads as TGTGCCAGCAGTGAACAGCAGGGCGGCCGGGCTGAAGCTTTCTTT. As protein: CASSEQQGGRAEAFF.

This clone appeared a few times. The chain employs TRBV4-2 and TRBJ1-5, with D possibly being TRBD1 (6 bases). The CDR3 consists of 14 residues. The germline V gene encodes CDR1 LGHNA and CDR2 YNFKEQ. Trimming cost V 2 bases and J 7 bases, with 12 bases left between them. CDR3 sequence reads: CASSQKIQGQPQHF. DNA for the CDR3: TGTGCCAGCAGCCAAAAGATACAGGGACAGCCCCAGCATTTT.

CDR3 loop: CASSRDRAPIYF. The CDR3 nucleotides read TGTGCCAGCAGCCGCGACAGGGCTCCCATATATTTT. The rearrangement joins TRBV6-6 to TRBJ1-3; 7 bases are a match to TRBD1. The V segment lost 6 bases and the J segment 11 bases; nucleotides outside the gene matches: 7. This CDR3 has 12 residues. Germline CDR1 reads MNHNY; CDR2 reads SVGAGI (reference sequence).

The chain couples TRBV3-1 (or the pseudogene TRBV3-2) to TRBJ2-5, with D possibly being TRBD1 (5 bases). The CDR3 is 15 residues long. Germline CDR1 and CDR2: LGHDT and YNNKEL (reference sequence). Trimming cost V 4 bases and J 3 bases, with 15 bases left between them. The CDR3 reads CASSPLQDREETQYF. Written as DNA, the CDR3 is TGTGCCAGCAGCCCCCTACAGGATCGAGAAGAGACCCAGTACTTC.

The chain recombines TRBV7-2 with TRBJ2-7; tentative D call: TRBD2 (6 bases). Germline CDR1 and CDR2: SGHTA and FQGNSA. The CDR3 is 16 residues long. Trimming left V 0 bases short and J 1 base short, with 13 bases between. The DNA for the CDR3 is TGTGCCAGCAGCTTAGCTGGGGGGACCGGATCCTACGAGCAGTACTTC. This codes for CASSLAGGTGSYEQYF.

The J gene is TRBJ2-5, the V gene TRBV5-5; no clear D gene. The CDR3 is 15 amino acids. Between the trimmed V and J ends, which lost 0 bases and 2 bases, there was a span of 11 bases. CDR1 is SGHKS and CDR2 is YYEKEE in the germline V gene (reference sequence). In DNA form, the CDR3 reads TGTGCCAGCAGCTTGGCGGTGGGCCAACAAGAGACCCAGTACTTC. Translation: CASSLAVGQQETQYF.

V and J are TRBV5-1 and TRBJ2-7; 9 bases agree with TRBD2. The V gene's germline CDR1 is SGHRS and CDR2 YFSETQ. The trim removed 3 bases at V and 1 base at J, leaving 11 bases unmatched. The CDR3 is made up of 17 amino acids. DNA for the CDR3: TGCGCCAGCAGCTCCGGAGGGGCTAGCGGGACATCCTACGAGCAGTACTTC. Translated, it gives CASSSGGASGTSYEQYF.

This clone has just one count. The V gene is TRBV18, the J gene TRBJ2-2; 8 nucleotides match TRBD1. CDR3 length equals 19 residues. The V and J ends lost 3 bases and 6 bases, in that order; junction bases with no gene match: 18. Per the germline V gene, CDR1 is KGHSH and CDR2 is LQKENI. The CDR3 nucleotides are TGTGCCAGCTCACCGGTAGGAGACAGGGGAGTTTTGGGCGCCGGGGAGCTGTTTTTT. Encoded protein: CASSPVGDRGVLGAGELFF.

The V gene is TRBV5-1, the J gene TRBJ2-5, with D possibly matching TRBD1 (6 bases). The V gene lost 0 bases and the J gene lost 4 bases, with 16 bases spanning the gap. Germline V lookup: CDR1 SGHRS, CDR2 YFSETQ. This CDR3 is 16 amino acids long. The CDR3 nucleotides read TGCGCCAGCAGCTTGGGAACAGGGCACAGCATAGAGACCCAGTACTTC. Translated: CASSLGTGHSIETQYF.

CDR3 nucleotides: TGTGCCAGCAGCCAAGATGTTGGACAGACCTACGAGCAGTACTTC. Amino acid sequence: CASSQDVGQTYEQYF. J is TRBJ2-7 and V is TRBV4-2, with D possibly TRBD1 on 6 matching bases. V was trimmed by 0 bases and J by 2 bases, leaving 11 bases between them. The germline V gene encodes CDR1 LGHNA and CDR2 YNFKEQ. The CDR3 is 15 residues long.

This rearrangement joins TRBV4-1 to TRBJ2-1, with D possibly matching TRBD2 (5 bases). The CDR3 runs 15 residues. Germline V gene data show CDR1 as MGHRA and CDR2 as YSYEKL. V lost 2 bases and J lost 8, with 16 bases in between. The CDR3: CASSQPAASRHEQFF. The CDR3 bases are TGCGCCAGCAGCCAACCGGCGGCTAGCCGACATGAGCAGTTCTTC.